This T cell receptor (beta chain) was found in a study of STAT5B mutations in CD4+ large granular lymphocyte leukemia. Source study methods: The detection floor for productive clonotype frequency was 2.59 x 10-5. The method was immunoSEQ multiplex PCR; TCRdb's version includes in-frame clones alone and lacks a portion of them. V, J and clone size are taken as reported in that table, and D and trimming were inferred from the DNA itself. The sample contains some 41,000 clones, approximately 88% of which appear only once. A word on this clone: Its target is unknown.

The study, taken as a whole, reports: Patient CD4-sorted repertoires looked more clonal than healthy CD4+ repertoires, even without putative leukemic clones. Approximately 25% of private leukemic clonotypes occurred rarely in other patients' non-leukemic repertoires.

The sequencing sample was made of CD4+ T cells from blood buffy coats. This sequence was found in a human donor in good health.

CDR3 residues: CATSNSIVAKNIQYF. CDR3 DNA: TGTGCCACCAGCAATTCTATAGTAGCCAAAAACATTCAGTACTTC. V gene TRBV15 combines with J gene TRBJ2-4; D is ambiguous. This CDR3 is built from 15 residues. The ends were cut back, 4 bases at V and 0 bases at J, with 10 bases in the middle. Germline CDR1 and CDR2: LNHNV and YYDKDF (reference sequence).